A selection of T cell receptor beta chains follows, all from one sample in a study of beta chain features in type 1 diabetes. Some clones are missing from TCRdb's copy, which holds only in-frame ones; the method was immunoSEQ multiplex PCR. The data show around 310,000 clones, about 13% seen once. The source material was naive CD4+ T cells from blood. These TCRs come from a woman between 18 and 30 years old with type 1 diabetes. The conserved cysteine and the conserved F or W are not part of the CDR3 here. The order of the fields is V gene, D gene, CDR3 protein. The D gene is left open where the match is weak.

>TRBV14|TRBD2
ASSPLRGVRQETQY
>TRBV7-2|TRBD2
ASSLLAGATDTQY
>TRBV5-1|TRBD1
ASSLLGQNYGYT
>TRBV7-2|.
ASSLGGVKKF
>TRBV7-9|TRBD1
ASSLDRGNEKLF
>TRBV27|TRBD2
ASRNSGTSAYNEQF
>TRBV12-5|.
ASNSGEAGNEQF
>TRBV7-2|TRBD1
ASSPGQGYEKLF
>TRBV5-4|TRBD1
ASSLTGATNEKLF
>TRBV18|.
ASSPITVPNTEAF
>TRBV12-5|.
ASGTQGRNEQF
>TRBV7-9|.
ASSSKGKRSYNEQF
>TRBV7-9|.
ASSLSASSDSSYNEQF
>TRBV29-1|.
SAGGGGSYEQY
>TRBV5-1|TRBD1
ASSLRGQGQPKETQY
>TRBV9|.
ASSVESGTWTEAF
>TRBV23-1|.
ARVRSEGAVSSTDTQY
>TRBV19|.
ASSMGGYEQY
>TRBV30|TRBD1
AGGTGEVGYT
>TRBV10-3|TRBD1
AIGGQANTGELF
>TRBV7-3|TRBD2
ASSLTSWGDTQY
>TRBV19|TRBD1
ASIDRGQGNQPQH
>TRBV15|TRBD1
ATSRETGYNQPQH
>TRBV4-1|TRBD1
ASSQTGTGGATDTQY
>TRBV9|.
ASSLGPSPGNQPQH
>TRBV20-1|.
SVSEQY
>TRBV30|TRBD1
AWSGQEPYGYT
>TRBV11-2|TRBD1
ASSSYRDRERSGANVLT
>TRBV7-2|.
ASSLAPGVKTTEAF
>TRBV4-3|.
ASSQSVHFNEQF
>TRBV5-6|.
ASSQSGYGYT
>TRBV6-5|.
ASSLTLGQTEAF
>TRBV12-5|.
ASGMSSTDTQY
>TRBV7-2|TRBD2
ASSLSGRGGETQY
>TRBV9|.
ASSVDWSNQETQY
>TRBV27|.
ASSFRQVNEKLF
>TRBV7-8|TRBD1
ASSVQGDGYT
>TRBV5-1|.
ASSSGQSGELF
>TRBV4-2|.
ASSLPDSYGYT
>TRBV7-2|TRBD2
ASRAGGGRLEQY
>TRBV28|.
ASRQGGGMDEQY
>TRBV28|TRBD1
ASSTGGAWSYEQY
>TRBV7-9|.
ASSLVGGLDEQY
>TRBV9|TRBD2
ASSVGGLATGELF
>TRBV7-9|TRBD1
ASSYGTANQPQH
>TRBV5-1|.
ASSSGRSGNTEAF
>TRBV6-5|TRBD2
ASSYSASGPYNEQF
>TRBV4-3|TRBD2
ASSQDVGLAGLETQY
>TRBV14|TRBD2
ASSQVLAGSGELF
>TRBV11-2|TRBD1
ASSLAGGRTGELF
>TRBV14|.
ASSQAPGWRYT
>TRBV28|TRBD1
ASRTGTGVYEQY
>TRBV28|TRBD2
ASRGTSGRRGETQY
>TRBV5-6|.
ASSSTQGQPQH
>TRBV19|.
ASSTSTRGQGSRDGYT